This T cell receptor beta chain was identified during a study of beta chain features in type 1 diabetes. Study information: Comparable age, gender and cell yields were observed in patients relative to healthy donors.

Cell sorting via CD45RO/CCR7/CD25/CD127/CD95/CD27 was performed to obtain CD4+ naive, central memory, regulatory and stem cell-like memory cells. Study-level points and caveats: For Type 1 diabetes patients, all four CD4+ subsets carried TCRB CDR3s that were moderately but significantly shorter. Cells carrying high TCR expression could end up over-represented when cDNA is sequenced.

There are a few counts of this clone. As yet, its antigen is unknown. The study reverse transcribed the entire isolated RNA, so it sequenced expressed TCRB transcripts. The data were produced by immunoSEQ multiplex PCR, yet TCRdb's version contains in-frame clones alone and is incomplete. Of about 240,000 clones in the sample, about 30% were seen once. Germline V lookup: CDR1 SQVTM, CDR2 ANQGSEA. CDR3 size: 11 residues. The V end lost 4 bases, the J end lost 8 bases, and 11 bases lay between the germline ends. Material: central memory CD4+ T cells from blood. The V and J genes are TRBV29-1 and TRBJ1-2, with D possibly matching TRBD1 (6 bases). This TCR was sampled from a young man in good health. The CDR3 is CSVGGDNGYTF. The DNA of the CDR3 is TGCAGCGTTGGCGGGGACAACGGCTACACCTTC.